This is a list of T cell receptor beta chains from one sample in a study of shared clonotypes between healthy human individuals. The assay was immunoSEQ multiplex PCR, and TCRdb's table has in-frame clones only and misses some. The sample consists of 550,000 to 600,000 clones, about 98% of them appearing once. Source material: naive CD8+ T cells sorted from blood. The receptors originated from a man aged 25 to 45 in good health. CDR3s include the opening cysteine and the closing phenylalanine or tryptophan. Fields, in order: V gene, D gene, J gene, clone size, CDR3 protein, CDR3 DNA. A D gene is named only where the DNA matches it firmly. Some rows mark clone size as missing; the rest say once, few, many or name a class of expanded clone.

V gene: TRBV7-8
D gene: .
J gene: TRBJ2-1
clone size: .
CDR3 protein: CASSFSPNNEQFF
CDR3 DNA: TGTGCCAGCAGCTTCAGTCCCAACAATGAGCAGTTCTTC

V gene: TRBV4-1
D gene: .
J gene: TRBJ1-2
clone size: .
CDR3 protein: CASSQYGIYTF
CDR3 DNA: TGCGCCAGCAGCCAGTACGGGATCTACACCTTC

V gene: TRBV27
D gene: .
J gene: TRBJ2-5
clone size: .
CDR3 protein: CASSAQGYQETQYF
CDR3 DNA: TGTGCCAGCAGTGCCCAAGGGTACCAAGAGACCCAGTACTTC

V gene: TRBV11-2
D gene: .
J gene: TRBJ2-1
clone size: .
CDR3 protein: CASSLSGVSGLYNEQFF
CDR3 DNA: TGTGCCAGCAGCTTAAGCGGTGTTAGCGGTCTCTACAATGAGCAGTTCTTC

V gene: TRBV5-5
D gene: .
J gene: TRBJ2-7
clone size: .
CDR3 protein: CASSPESTYEQYF
CDR3 DNA: TGTGCCAGCAGCCCCGAATCCACGTACGAGCAGTACTTC

V gene: TRBV6-1
D gene: TRBD1
J gene: TRBJ2-1
clone size: .
CDR3 protein: CASSDVFSWTGDEQFF
CDR3 DNA: TGTGCCAGCAGTGATGTGTTTAGCTGGACAGGGGACGAGCAGTTCTTC

V gene: TRBV7-9
D gene: TRBD1
J gene: TRBJ2-6
clone size: .
CDR3 protein: CASSPRTGHSGANVLTF
CDR3 DNA: TGTGCCAGCAGCCCCCGGACAGGGCACTCTGGGGCCAACGTCCTGACTTTC

V gene: TRBV9
D gene: .
J gene: TRBJ1-2
clone size: once
CDR3 protein: CASSVAPGVDYGYTF
CDR3 DNA: TGTGCCAGCAGCGTAGCTCCCGGGGTCGACTATGGCTACACCTTC

V gene: TRBV7-2
D gene: .
J gene: TRBJ2-7
clone size: once
CDR3 protein: CASSLGATEAYEQYF
CDR3 DNA: TGTGCCAGCAGCTTAGGTGCGACGGAAGCCTACGAGCAGTACTTC

V gene: TRBV7-6
D gene: .
J gene: TRBJ2-6
clone size: once
CDR3 protein: CASSRPGGSGANVLTF
CDR3 DNA: TGTGCCAGCAGCCGCCCCGGGGGTTCTGGGGCCAACGTCCTGACTTTC